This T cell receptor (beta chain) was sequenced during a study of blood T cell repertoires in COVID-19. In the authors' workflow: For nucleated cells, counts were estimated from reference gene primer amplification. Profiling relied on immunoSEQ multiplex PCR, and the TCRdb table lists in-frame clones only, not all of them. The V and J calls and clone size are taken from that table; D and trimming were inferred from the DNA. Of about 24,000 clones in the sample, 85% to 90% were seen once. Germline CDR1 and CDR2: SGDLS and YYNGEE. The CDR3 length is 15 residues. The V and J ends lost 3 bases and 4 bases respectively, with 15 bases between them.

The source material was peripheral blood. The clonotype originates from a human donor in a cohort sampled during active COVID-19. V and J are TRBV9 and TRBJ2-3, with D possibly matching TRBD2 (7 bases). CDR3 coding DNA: TGTGCCAGCAGCGGGGGGGGCCCGCGTGCAGATACGCAGTATTTT. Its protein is CASSGGGPRADTQYF.